This T cell receptor (beta chain) comes out of a study of cytomegalovirus exposure and HLA in healthy donors. General study findings and limits: Equally common other TCR beta chains were less clonally expanded than HLA-associated ones, a later analysis found.

Remarks on this clone: As yet, its antigen is unknown.

PCR primers comprised 60 Vbeta and 13 Jbeta primers. Libraries were prepared by immunoSEQ multiplex PCR; TCRdb keeps only in-frame clonotypes and omits some of them. This sample has about 200,000 clones, with 82% found just once. The CDR3 contains 16 residues. The V gene lost 2 bases and the J gene lost 2 bases, with 12 bases spanning the gap. Germline values: CDR1 MNHNY, CDR2 SVGAGI (reference sequence). The chain recombines TRBV6-6 with TRBJ2-2; D possibly corresponds to TRBD2 (5 bases). The material sequenced was PBMCs. The sequence came from a woman between 50 and 59 years old in good health and CMV-seropositive. The CDR3 nucleotides read TGTGCCAGCAGTTACCGCAGTAGCGCCAACACCGGGGAGCTGTTTTTT. Translation gives CASSYRSSANTGELFF.